This T cell receptor beta chain emerged from a study of T cells after yellow fever vaccination. TCRdb used MiXCR to reprocess the 5' RACE reads, holding one entry per CDR3 protein. The sample holds more than 95,000 distinct CDR3 sequences, more than 5.5% seen once. The germline gives CDR1 DFQATT, CDR2 SNEGSKA (reference sequence). Germline trimming cut 4 bases from V and 2 bases from J; bases unmatched to any gene: 8. The CDR3 contains 15 residues. A few counts support this clonotype. The receptor's source is a man aged 18 to 29 who received the YFV17D yellow fever vaccine. The source was CD4+ T cells sorted from PBMCs, collected approximately 47 days after the first yellow fever vaccination. The chain links TRBV20-1 to TRBJ2-7; 10 nucleotides align to TRBD2. The chain's CDR3 is CSATIAGGFAYEQYV. CDR3 sequence (DNA): TGCAGTGCTACTATAGCGGGGGGCTTTGCCTACGAGCAGTACGTC.